This is a list of T cell receptor beta chains from one sample in a study of blood T cell repertoires in COVID-19. Libraries were prepared by immunoSEQ multiplex PCR; TCRdb keeps only in-frame clonotypes and omits some of them. The sample has about 210,000 clones, roughly 79% seen once. Input material: PBMCs or T cells enriched from blood (not recorded which). The source is a woman between 50 and 59 years old with acute COVID-19. Each CDR3 is given without its conserved first and last residue.

TRBV28	14	TRBJ1-4	ASRITTGTMNEKLF
TRBV11-2	14	TRBJ1-4	ASSLGAGPGREKLF
TRBV3-1/TRBV3-2	14	TRBJ2-1	ASSQGTSGGMNEQF
TRBV28	13	TRBJ1-2	ASSSSLGGGGGYT
TRBV11-2	13	TRBJ2-3	ASSLYGGGADTQY
TRBV11-3	10	TRBJ2-7	ASSLAGYEQY
TRBV5-4	13	TRBJ2-7	ASSLPTGTGNEQY
TRBV18	13	TRBJ2-7	ASSPSGTSSYEQY
TRBV18	14	TRBJ2-7	ASSPKAVDRRSEQY
TRBV5-4	14	TRBJ1-5	ASSFFSGIGNQPQH
TRBV7-8	12	TRBJ1-2	ASSKRTDSYGYT
TRBV6-1	13	TRBJ2-5	ASSDSRGPQETQY
TRBV30	11	TRBJ1-1	AWSQGRNTEAF
TRBV3-1/TRBV3-2	10	TRBJ1-2	ASSASNYGYT
TRBV4-3	13	TRBJ2-3	ASSQSITARDTQY
TRBV7-6	13	TRBJ2-7	ASSRIRDSNYEQY
TRBV18	13	TRBJ2-2	ASSLSISNTGELF
TRBV7-2	15	TRBJ1-2	ASSPRGDSPTNYGYT
TRBV5-1	12	TRBJ2-7	ASSLESVGVEQY
TRBV6-2/TRBV6-3	12	TRBJ2-3	ASSYSRGADTQY
TRBV5-4	12	TRBJ1-2	ASSPAGDFYGYT
TRBV7-6	14	TRBJ2-2	ASTNPGQGATGELF